Listed below are T cell receptor beta chains from one sample, sequenced in a study of blood T cell repertoires in COVID-19. Sequenced by immunoSEQ multiplex PCR; TCRdb stores in-frame clones only, minus some. Of around 150,000 clones in the sample, nearly 80% were seen once. Sequenced: peripheral blood. These receptors originate from an elderly woman with acute or convalescent COVID-19. CDR3s include the opening cysteine and the closing phenylalanine or tryptophan.

V gene: TRBV11-2
CDR3 protein: CASSFVGRRVGNTIYF

V gene: TRBV6-1
CDR3 protein: CASSEGGGRRLETQYF

V gene: TRBV5-1
CDR3 protein: CASRSALNTGELFF

V gene: TRBV5-1
CDR3 protein: CASSLHGDIGNEQFF

V gene: TRBV7-9
CDR3 protein: CASSSTGPGANVLTF

V gene: TRBV5-1
CDR3 protein: CASSLAPGQGSTEAFF

V gene: TRBV10-2
CDR3 protein: CASKEQAGQETQYF

V gene: TRBV5-1
CDR3 protein: CASSLIPGGAGELFF

V gene: TRBV27
CDR3 protein: CASSPSPTGVNSPLHF

V gene: TRBV19
CDR3 protein: CASSPRGERGPQLGKQYF

V gene: TRBV28
CDR3 protein: CASSSSGTSRETQYF

V gene: TRBV3-1/TRBV3-2
CDR3 protein: CASSQEGGDPIYF

V gene: TRBV30
CDR3 protein: CAWKGLGEQYF

V gene: TRBV19
CDR3 protein: CASSAWDRGNYEQYF

V gene: TRBV5-3
CDR3 protein: CARSTRRGRLNSPLHF

V gene: TRBV7-8
CDR3 protein: CASSFPGQRTDTQYF

V gene: TRBV7-9
CDR3 protein: CASSLVPSSGELFF

V gene: TRBV6-6
CDR3 protein: CASGSGGYNEQFF

V gene: TRBV7-9
CDR3 protein: CASTRLAGGHAQETQYF

V gene: TRBV11-1
CDR3 protein: CASSRQASGDNEQFF

V gene: TRBV5-4
CDR3 protein: CASSPAKGQGYEKLFF

V gene: TRBV30
CDR3 protein: CAWSGTANSPLHF

V gene: TRBV2
CDR3 protein: CASTGQGVTDTQYF

V gene: TRBV5-8
CDR3 protein: CASSFRTSRHNEQFF

V gene: TRBV20-1
CDR3 protein: CSASRGRGPSSYNEQFF

V gene: TRBV7-8
CDR3 protein: CASSSRTSGSTNTGELFF

V gene: TRBV4-1
CDR3 protein: CASSQGNRGFSGNTIYF

V gene: TRBV11-1
CDR3 protein: CASSLGRGWETQYF

V gene: TRBV15
CDR3 protein: CATTGAPNYNSPLHF

V gene: TRBV5-5
CDR3 protein: CASSSGTGNNSPLHF

V gene: TRBV4-1
CDR3 protein: CASSQEPSASGRPYNEQFF

V gene: TRBV3-1/TRBV3-2
CDR3 protein: CASSYDLGQVNTEAFF

V gene: TRBV28
CDR3 protein: CASSPTRTSGRAIYNEQFF

V gene: TRBV19
CDR3 protein: CASSGQGGTDTQYF

V gene: TRBV18
CDR3 protein: CASSRVDRGPLNYGYTF

V gene: TRBV7-6
CDR3 protein: CASSVPSGTANYGYTF

V gene: TRBV7-2
CDR3 protein: CASSSPGQGLSGANVLTF

V gene: TRBV7-2
CDR3 protein: CASSLISFGGREGNEQFF

V gene: TRBV10-3
CDR3 protein: CAISGDLGNQPQHF

V gene: TRBV5-1
CDR3 protein: CASSLDGGAASRGANVLTF

V gene: TRBV10-1
CDR3 protein: CASRDQGFGTEAFF

V gene: TRBV7-2
CDR3 protein: CASKQDRNYNEQFF

V gene: TRBV2
CDR3 protein: CASAEGEETQYF

V gene: TRBV16
CDR3 protein: CASSPKAGSYGYTF

V gene: TRBV19
CDR3 protein: CASSRSSTGRYEQYF

V gene: TRBV5-4
CDR3 protein: CASSLDRDSYNSPLHF